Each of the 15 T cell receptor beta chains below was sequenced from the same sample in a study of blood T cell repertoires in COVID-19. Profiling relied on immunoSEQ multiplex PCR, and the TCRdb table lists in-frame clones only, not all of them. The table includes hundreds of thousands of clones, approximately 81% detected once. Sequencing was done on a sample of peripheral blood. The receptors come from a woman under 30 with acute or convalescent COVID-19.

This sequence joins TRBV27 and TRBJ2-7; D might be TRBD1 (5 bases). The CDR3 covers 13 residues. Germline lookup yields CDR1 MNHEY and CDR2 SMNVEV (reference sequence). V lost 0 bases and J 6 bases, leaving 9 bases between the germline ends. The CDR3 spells CASSLSGQSEQYF. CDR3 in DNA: TGTGCCAGCAGTTTATCGGGGCAGTCCGAGCAGTACTTC.

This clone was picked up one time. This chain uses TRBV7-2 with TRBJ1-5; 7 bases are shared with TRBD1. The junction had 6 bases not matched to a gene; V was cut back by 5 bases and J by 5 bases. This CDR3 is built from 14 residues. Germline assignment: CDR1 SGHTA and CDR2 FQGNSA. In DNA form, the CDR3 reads TGTGCCAGCAGCCAACGACAGGGCGATCAGCCCCAGCATTTT. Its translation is CASSQRQGDQPQHF.

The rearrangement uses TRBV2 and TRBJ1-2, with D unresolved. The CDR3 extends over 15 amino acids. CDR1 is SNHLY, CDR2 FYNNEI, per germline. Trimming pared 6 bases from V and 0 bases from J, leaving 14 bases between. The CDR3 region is CASSLQATANYGYTF. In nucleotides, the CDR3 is TGTGCCAGCAGCTTACAAGCTACAGCTAACTATGGCTACACCTTC.

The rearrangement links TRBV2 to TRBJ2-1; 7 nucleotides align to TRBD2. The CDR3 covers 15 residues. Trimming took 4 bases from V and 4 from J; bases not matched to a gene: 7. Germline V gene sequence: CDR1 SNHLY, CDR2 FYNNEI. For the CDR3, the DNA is TGTGCCAGCAGTGCGGCGCTAGCGGCGTACAATGAGCAGTTCTTC. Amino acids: CASSAALAAYNEQFF.

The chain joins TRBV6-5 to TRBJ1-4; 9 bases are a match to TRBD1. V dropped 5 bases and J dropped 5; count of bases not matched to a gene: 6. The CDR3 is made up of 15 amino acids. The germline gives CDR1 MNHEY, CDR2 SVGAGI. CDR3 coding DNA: TGTGCCAGCAGTCAATTGACAGGGGGAAATGAAAAACTGTTTTTT. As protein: CASSQLTGGNEKLFF.

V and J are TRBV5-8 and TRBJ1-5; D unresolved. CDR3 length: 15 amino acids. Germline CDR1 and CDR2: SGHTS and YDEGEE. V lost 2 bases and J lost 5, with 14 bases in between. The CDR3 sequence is CASSLGSSYDQPQHF. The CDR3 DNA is TGTGCCAGCAGCTTAGGTAGCTCTTACGATCAGCCCCAGCATTTT. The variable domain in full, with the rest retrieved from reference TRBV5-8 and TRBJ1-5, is EAGVTQSPTHLIKTRGQQATLRCSPISGHTSVYWYQQALGLGLQFLLWYDEGEERNRGNFPPRFSGRQFPNYSSELNVNALELEDSALYLCASSLGSSYDQPQHFGDGTRLSIL.

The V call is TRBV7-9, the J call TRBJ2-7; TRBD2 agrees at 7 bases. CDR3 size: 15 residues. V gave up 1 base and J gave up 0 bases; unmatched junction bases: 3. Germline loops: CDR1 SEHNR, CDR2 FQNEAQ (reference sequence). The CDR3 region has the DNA TGTGCCAGCAGCTTAGGGCGGGGGAGCTCCTACGAGCAGTACTTC. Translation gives CASSLGRGSSYEQYF.

The CDR3, as DNA: TGTGCCAGCACCCAGAAGGCGGCTTCCTACGAGCAGTACTTC. Translated, it gives CASTQKAASYEQYF. V and J are TRBV3-1 (or the pseudogene TRBV3-2) and TRBJ2-7; D is uncertain. This CDR3 spans 14 amino acids. Trimming took off 7 bases at V and 1 base at J, with 14 bases between the two ends. The germline gives CDR1 LGHDT, CDR2 YNNKEL (reference sequence).

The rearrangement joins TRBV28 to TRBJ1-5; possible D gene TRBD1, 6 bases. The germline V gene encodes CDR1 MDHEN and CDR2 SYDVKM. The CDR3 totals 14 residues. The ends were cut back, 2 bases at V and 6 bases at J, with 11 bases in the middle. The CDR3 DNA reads TGTGCCAGCAGTTTACACAGGGTTAGTCAGCCCCAGCATTTT. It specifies CASSLHRVSQPQHF.

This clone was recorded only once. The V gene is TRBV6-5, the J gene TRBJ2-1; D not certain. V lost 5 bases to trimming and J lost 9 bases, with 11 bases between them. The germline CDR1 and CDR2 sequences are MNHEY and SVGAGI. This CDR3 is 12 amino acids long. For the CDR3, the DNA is TGTGCCAGCAGTATCAAGTTCGGTGAGCAGTTCTTC. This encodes CASSIKFGEQFF.

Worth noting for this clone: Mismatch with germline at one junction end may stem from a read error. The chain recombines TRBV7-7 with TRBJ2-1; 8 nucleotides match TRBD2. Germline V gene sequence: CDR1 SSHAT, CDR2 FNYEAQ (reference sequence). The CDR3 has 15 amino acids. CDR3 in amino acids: CASSLAAGAPNEQFF. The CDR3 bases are TGTGCCAGCAGCCTAGCAGCGGGGGCCCCGAATGAGCAGTTCTTC.

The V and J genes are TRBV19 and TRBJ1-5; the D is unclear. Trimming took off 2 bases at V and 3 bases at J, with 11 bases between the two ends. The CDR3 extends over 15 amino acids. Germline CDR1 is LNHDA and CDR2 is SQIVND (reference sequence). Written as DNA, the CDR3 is TGTGCCAGTAGTATATTTTTACAGCCCAATCAGCCCCAGCATTTT. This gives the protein CASSIFLQPNQPQHF.

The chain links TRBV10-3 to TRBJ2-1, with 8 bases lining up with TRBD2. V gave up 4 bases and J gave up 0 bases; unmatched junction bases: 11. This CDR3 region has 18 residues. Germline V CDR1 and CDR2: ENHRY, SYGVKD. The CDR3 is CAISVGPGRDHSYNEQFF. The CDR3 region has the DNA TGTGCCATCAGTGTGGGTCCCGGGAGGGACCACTCCTACAATGAGCAGTTCTTC.

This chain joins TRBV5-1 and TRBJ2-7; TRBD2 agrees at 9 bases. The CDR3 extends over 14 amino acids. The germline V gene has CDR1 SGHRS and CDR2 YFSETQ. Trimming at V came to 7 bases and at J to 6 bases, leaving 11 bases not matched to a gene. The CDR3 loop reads CASRSWREGSEQYF. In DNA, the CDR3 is TGCGCCAGCCGAAGTTGGCGGGAGGGCTCCGAGCAGTACTTC.

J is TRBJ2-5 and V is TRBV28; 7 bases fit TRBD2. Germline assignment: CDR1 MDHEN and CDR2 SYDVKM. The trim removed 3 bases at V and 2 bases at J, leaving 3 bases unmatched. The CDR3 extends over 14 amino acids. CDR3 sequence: CASSFRREQETQYF. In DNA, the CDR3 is TGTGCCAGCAGTTTCAGGCGGGAGCAAGAGACCCAGTACTTC.